Listed below are T cell receptor beta chains from one sample, sequenced in a study of blood T cell repertoires in COVID-19. The repertoire was sequenced with immunoSEQ multiplex PCR; TCRdb's copy has only in-frame clones and lacks some. The table records 370,000 or so clones, more than 65% of them present only once. The sequenced sample was peripheral blood. Receptors originate from a human donor with acute or convalescent COVID-19. The donor label of this sample is uncertain. CDR3s include the opening cysteine and the closing phenylalanine or tryptophan. The order of the fields is J gene, V gene, D gene, clone size, CDR3 length, CDR3 DNA, CDR3 protein. A D gene is named only where the DNA matches it firmly. Only part of the rows carry a size: once, few, many, or a class if the clone is expanded.

>TRBJ1-1|TRBV12-3/TRBV12-4|TRBD1|-|13
TGTGCCAGCAGTATGACAGGGTTTCCTGAAGCTTTCTTT
CASSMTGFPEAFF
>TRBJ2-7|TRBV5-6|-|-|15
TGTGCCAGCAGCTTGGATCGGTCAGGGTTAAACGAGCAGTACTTC
CASSLDRSGLNEQYF
>TRBJ1-2|TRBV4-2|-|-|13
TGTGCCAGCAGCCAGGGAGCTTCCTATGGCTACACCTTC
CASSQGASYGYTF
>TRBJ2-7|TRBV28|-|-|15
TGTGCCAGCAGCTCCGCGGGACTCGAGGGGTTCGAGCAGTACTTC
CASSSAGLEGFEQYF
>TRBJ2-1|TRBV9|-|-|16
TGTGCCAGCAGCGTAGTGGCAGCGGGTAGCTTAAATGAGCAGTTCTTC
CASSVVAAGSLNEQFF
>TRBJ2-7|TRBV5-1|-|few|14
TGCGCCAGCAGCACAGCGGAACCCTCCTACGAGCAGTACTTC
CASSTAEPSYEQYF
>TRBJ2-5|TRBV18|-|-|14
TGTGCCAGCTCAGTGGGCCAGGGCCAAGAGACCCAGTACTTC
CASSVGQGQETQYF
>TRBJ1-4|TRBV6-5|-|once|16
TGTGCCAGCAGTTATTCCGACAGCGCAACTAATGAAAAACTGTTTTTT
CASSYSDSATNEKLFF
>TRBJ1-2|TRBV27|-|-|15
TGTGCCAGCAGTTTTTACCCCCCAACGGGTGGGGGCTACACCTTC
CASSFYPPTGGGYTF
>TRBJ2-6|TRBV7-6|TRBD2|-|16
TGTGCCAGCAGCCTCACGGGGGGGACTGGGGCCAACGTCCTGACTTTC
CASSLTGGTGANVLTF
>TRBJ1-3|TRBV5-5|-|-|14
TGTGCCAGCAGCTTCGGGGGTACTGGAAACACCATATATTTT
CASSFGGTGNTIYF
>TRBJ2-2|TRBV28|TRBD2|few|19
TGTGCCAGCAGTGCCTGGACCGGGACTAGCGGGGAGAGGACCGGGGAGCTGTTTTTT
CASSAWTGTSGERTGELFF
>TRBJ1-1|TRBV15|-|-|16
TGTGCCACCAGGCCGGGTAGGGAGTTTCGGCACACTGAAGCTTTCTTT
CATRPGREFRHTEAFF
>TRBJ1-2|TRBV28|-|-|14
TGTGCCAGCATAAGTCAAGGACACAGGGTCGGCTACACCTTC
CASISQGHRVGYTF
>TRBJ1-1|TRBV11-3|-|-|20
TGTGCCAGCAGCCCCCTGCCCGTCAGGGGATCCCGAGGAGTGAACACTGAAGCTTTCTTT
CASSPLPVRGSRGVNTEAFF
>TRBJ1-1|TRBV5-1|-|-|14
TGCGCCAGCAGCTTGAAGTGGGAGGACACTGAAGCTTTCTTT
CASSLKWEDTEAFF
>TRBJ2-7|TRBV14|-|-|14
TGTGCCAGCAGCCAACAAACGGGATCTTCGGGGCAGTACTTC
CASSQQTGSSGQYF
>TRBJ2-1|TRBV14|TRBD2|-|17
TGTGCCAGCAGCCAAGATCTTGGAGCGGGGGCGGGGAATGAGCAGTTCTTC
CASSQDLGAGAGNEQFF
>TRBJ2-7|TRBV21-1|-|-|17
TGTGCCAGCAGCATTAACGAGGGGGCTCAAATGTCCTACGAGCAGTACTTC
CASSINEGAQMSYEQYF
>TRBJ2-3|TRBV28|TRBD2|-|15
TGTGCCAGCAGTTTGAGTAGCGGGAGCACAGATACGCAGTATTTT
CASSLSSGSTDTQYF
>TRBJ1-2|TRBV7-6|TRBD1|-|14
TGTGCCAGCAGCTTAGGCAGGGGGCTGAATGGCTACACCTTC
CASSLGRGLNGYTF
>TRBJ1-2|TRBV6-1|-|once|15
TGTGCCAGCAGTGAAGAATTAAGGGGTTGGGATGGCTACACCTTC
CASSEELRGWDGYTF
>TRBJ2-1|TRBV15|-|many|18
TGTGCCACCAGCAGAGATGGGGATAGCGGAGGTCGGTACAATGAGCAGTTCTTC
CATSRDGDSGGRYNEQFF
>TRBJ1-5|TRBV6-6|-|once|13
TGTGCCAGCATGGGCCAGAACAATCAGCCCCAGCATTTT
CASMGQNNQPQHF
>TRBJ1-4|TRBV11-2|-|-|15
TGTGCCAGCAGCTTACCCGGAGGGGGGGCTCTGCAACTGTTTTTT
CASSLPGGGALQLFF
>TRBJ2-3|TRBV5-1|TRBD2|few|16
TGCGCCAGCACGAAGGCGGGAGGCCTCCTGGGGGATACGCAGTATTTT
CASTKAGGLLGDTQYF
>TRBJ1-5|TRBV24-1|-|-|18
TGTGCCACCAGTGACCCGCGGCGGGTGGGGGCGGGCAATCAGCCCCAGCATTTT
CATSDPRRVGAGNQPQHF
>TRBJ1-4|TRBV19|TRBD1|-|14
TGTGCCAGTAGTACCGGACAGGGCTGGGAAAAACTGTTTTTT
CASSTGQGWEKLFF
>TRBJ1-5|TRBV6-5|-|-|12
TGTGCCAGCAGAGTGGGGGCTCAGCCCCAGCATTTT
CASRVGAQPQHF
>TRBJ1-2|TRBV3-1/TRBV3-2|-|-|15
TGTGCCAGCAGCCCAGACACCCCTCGGAACTATGGCTACACCTTC
CASSPDTPRNYGYTF
>TRBJ1-2|TRBV7-9|-|few|13
TGTGCCAGCAGCTCACAGGGTAATCGGGGCTACACCTTC
CASSSQGNRGYTF
>TRBJ1-5|TRBV6-6|-|-|15
TGTGCCAGCAGTTACTCGGGGCGGGACAATCAGCCCCAGCATTTT
CASSYSGRDNQPQHF
>TRBJ1-2|TRBV29-1|-|-|12
TGCAGCGTCGGGGTCGCTAACTATGGCTACACCTTC
CSVGVANYGYTF
>TRBJ1-1|TRBV7-2|-|-|14
TGTGCCAGCAGCTTATCTTGGGGAGGCACTGAAGCTTTCTTT
CASSLSWGGTEAFF
>TRBJ1-3|TRBV3-1/TRBV3-2|-|-|11
TGTGCCAGCAGCCAATCTAACACCATATATTTT
CASSQSNTIYF
>TRBJ1-2|TRBV6-2/TRBV6-3|-|-|15
TGTGCCAGCAGTTTACAGGAAGCACCAAACTATGGCTACACCTTC
CASSLQEAPNYGYTF
>TRBJ1-1|TRBV11-2|-|-|15
TGTGCCAGCAGCCTATTCCTGATGGAGGGAACTCGAGCTTTCTTT
CASSLFLMEGTRAFF
>TRBJ1-2|TRBV5-1|-|-|14
TGCGCCAGCAGCTTGATAGCGGGGGACTATGGCTACACCTTC
CASSLIAGDYGYTF
>TRBJ2-1|TRBV5-1|-|once|14
TGCGCCAGCGGCCCGGGACTTAATGACAATGAGCAGTTCTTC
CASGPGLNDNEQFF
>TRBJ2-2|TRBV6-6|-|-|15
TGTGCCAGCAGTTTCGCAAGGGGGAACACCGGGGAGCTGTTTTTT
CASSFARGNTGELFF
>TRBJ1-2|TRBV30|TRBD1|-|13
TGTGCCGGCACAAGGGGGCTGGTTGATGGCTACACCTTC
CAGTRGLVDGYTF
>TRBJ1-1|TRBV9|-|-|15
TGTGCCAGCAGCGTAGTTCAGGTGATGAACACTGAAGCTTTCTTT
CASSVVQVMNTEAFF
>TRBJ2-3|TRBV20-1|-|-|11
TGCAGTGCTAGAGCTTTGGATACGCAGTATTTT
CSARALDTQYF
>TRBJ2-1|TRBV2|TRBD2|-|16
TGTGCCAGCAGTGGGAGCCTAGCGGGATACTACAATGAGCAGTTCTTC
CASSGSLAGYYNEQFF
>TRBJ1-4|TRBV28|-|-|12
TGTGCCAGCAACTCGGCTAATGAAAAACTGTTTTTT
CASNSANEKLFF
>TRBJ2-3|TRBV7-8|TRBD2|-|19
TGTGCCAGCAGCCCACGGACTAGCGGGGGGACGGCTAGCACAGATACGCAGTATTTT
CASSPRTSGGTASTDTQYF
>TRBJ1-5|TRBV7-8|TRBD1|-|15
TGTGCCAGCAAGACAGGGGTCTCTAGCAATCAGCCCCAGCATTTT
CASKTGVSSNQPQHF
>TRBJ1-1|TRBV5-5|-|-|13
TGTGCCAGCAGCTCAGAAAACAGGGCCGGAGCTTTCTTT
CASSSENRAGAFF
>TRBJ1-2|TRBV12-3/TRBV12-4|-|once|11
TGTGCCAGCACAGGTCGTTATGGCTACACCTTC
CASTGRYGYTF
>TRBJ1-2|TRBV30|TRBD1|-|14
TGTGCCTGGAGTGCCGGACAGGGGAACTATGGCTACACCTTC
CAWSAGQGNYGYTF
>TRBJ2-3|TRBV5-6|-|-|15
TGTGCCAGCAGCTTGAAGGTACTAGATACAGATACGCAGTATTTT
CASSLKVLDTDTQYF
>TRBJ2-2|TRBV7-9|TRBD1|-|13
TGTGCCAGCACCACCTCAGGGGGCGGGGAGCTGTTTTTT
CASTTSGGGELFF
>TRBJ1-5|TRBV18|TRBD1|once|15
TGTGCCAGCTCACCGAGACAGGGGTCAGGGCAGCCCCAGCATTTT
CASSPRQGSGQPQHF
>TRBJ1-1|TRBV5-4|TRBD1|few|15
TGTGCCAGCAGCGGAGGACAGGGACAGAACACTGAAGCTTTCTTT
CASSGGQGQNTEAFF
>TRBJ2-2|TRBV15|-|few|13
TGTGCCACCAGCAGAGATCTCACCGGGGAGCTGTTTTTT
CATSRDLTGELFF